This T cell receptor (beta chain) was captured by sequencing in a study of blood T cell repertoires in COVID-19. Across the study: T cells, B-cell-depleted T cells, or PBMCs supplied cDNA or gDNA.

The assay was immunoSEQ multiplex PCR, and TCRdb's table has in-frame clones only and misses some. The sample lists roughly 160,000 clones; about 85% were seen once. This CDR3 has 15 amino acids. The junction had 13 bases not matched to a gene; V was cut back by 10 bases and J by 5 bases. From germline, CDR1 is LNHDA and CDR2 SQIVND (reference sequence). The clonotype originates from an older man with COVID-19, enrolled during active disease. The chain has TRBV19 and TRBJ1-4; 7 bases line up with TRBD1. The specimen sequenced was peripheral blood. CDR3 residues: CATLPGHRGNEKLFF. The DNA of the CDR3 is TGTGCCACCCTCCCGGGGCACAGGGGAAATGAAAAACTGTTTTTT.